Listed here is a single T cell receptor (beta chain). Its antigen is as yet unknown. Other DNA sequences in this specimen translate into the identical CDR3. Some clones are missing from TCRdb's copy, which holds only in-frame ones; the method was immunoSEQ multiplex PCR. The data show tens of thousands of clones, more than 80% seen once. This entry is derived from a study of OX40 agonist ivuxolimab in advanced cancers. General study findings and limits: In the 0.1 to 3.0 mg/kg range, CD4+ and CD8+ blood T cells had expanded clonally by week 6. Average numbers of expanded clones were greater in CD8+ T cells than in CD4+.

Patients were excluded for autoimmune disease history or systemic immunosuppression. The CDR3 consists of 14 residues. The V gene lost 0 bases and the J gene lost 0 bases, with 6 bases spanning the gap. Germline lookup yields CDR1 SGHRS and CDR2 YFSETQ. The receptor's source is an adult with an advanced solid tumor such as melanoma, head and neck, liver or kidney cancer. This chain uses TRBV5-1 with TRBJ1-1, with no clear D. The sequences come from CD4+ or CD8+ T cells sorted from blood, collected in a trial of the OX40 agonist ivuxolimab. The CDR3, as DNA: TGCGCCAGCAGCTTGGGCCCCATGAACACTGAAGCTTTCTTT. It is translated as CASSLGPMNTEAFF.